The entry below gives a single T cell receptor (beta chain) sequence along with its context. This clonotype was seen a few times. Its antigen is unknown. No clone much larger than this one lies a single base away; base qualities are absent. This sample is drawn from a study of T cell repertoires in cytomegalovirus infection (dated by TCRdb to between 2019 and 2020). Study-level background: Peptide stimulations targeted recently identified HLA-C-restricted CMV epitopes, whose presentation resists viral immunomodulation, together with well-studied HLA-B-restricted epitopes. The HLA type of each donor mattered for the analysis, because public TCR beta signatures pointed to carriage of CMV infection along with the matching HLA type.

The data were produced on an Illumina HiSeq 1500. TCRdb reprocessed the public reads (quality trimming at Q25 with fastp, clone calling with MiXCR) and kept in-frame beta chains. Every entry covers one CDR3 protein and lists the most common genes and DNA from its rows. In this sample the table shows around 570,000 distinct CDR3 sequences, about 40% of which occur a single time. The biggest ten clones account for roughly 50% of the sample. The treatment or condition label for this specimen denotes: in vitro stimulation with specific CMV peptide epitopes to enrich CMV-specific T cells. Here is what the overall study found, with its caveats: In both this cohort and an independent roughly 360-donor cohort, the cumulative frequency of public TCR beta family members distinguished carriers of CMV infection plus the relevant HLA type. In the ex vivo response, HLA-C-restricted CMV-specific TCR beta clonotypes were dominant, and in two of eight donors the single most frequent clonotype came from this HLA-C-restricted group.

CDR1 LGHNA and CDR2 YSLEER were looked up in the germline V gene. V is clipped by 0 bases and J by 0 bases, and the sequence between their germline boundaries is 12 bases long. The CDR3 numbers 17 residues from cysteine through phenylalanine. Kept here is only the CDR3 DNA, which spans 51 bases and is read in frame from base 1. The source of this sequence is a human donor in good health (CMV status not recorded). Some clones in this sample may be carry-over from other donors' samples. In this chain, TRBV4-3 is recombined with TRBJ1-3; the D gene is unclear. The sample in question was cultured PBMCs, obtained from culture after CMV antigen stimulation. Here the CDR3 is given as CASSQDGPNHSGNTIYF. The bases are TGCGCCAGCAGCCAAGATGGACCTAATCACTCTGGAAACACCATATATTTT.